These 25 T cell receptor beta chains share one sample of origin, sequenced in a study of blood T cell repertoires in COVID-19. This table comes from immunoSEQ multiplex PCR, and its TCRdb copy is limited to in-frame clones, with some not included. The repertoire holds 200,000 or so clones, with nearly 90% as singletons. Sequencing input: peripheral blood. The source of these receptors is a man in his fifties or sixties with COVID-19, enrolled during active disease.

The chain has TRBV3-1 (or the pseudogene TRBV3-2) and TRBJ1-1, with D perhaps matching TRBD1 (5 bases). The V gene's germline CDR1 is LGHDT and CDR2 YNNKEL (reference sequence). V was pared by 2 bases and J by 8 bases, with 15 bases between. This CDR3 region has 14 residues. CDR3 nucleotide sequence: TGTGCCAGCAGCCAAATTCCGGGTACAGGCGAAGCTTTCTTT. It specifies CASSQIPGTGEAFF.

This CDR3 is CASSLGQVSTGELFF. DNA of the CDR3: TGTGCCAGCAGCTTGGGTCAGGTCTCCACCGGGGAGCTGTTTTTT. J is TRBJ2-2 and V is TRBV5-4, with D unresolved. CDR3 length: 15 residues. Germline values: CDR1 SGHNT, CDR2 YYREEE (reference sequence). V was pared by 0 bases and J by 4 bases, with 10 bases between. The variable domain in full, with the rest retrieved from reference TRBV5-4 and TRBJ2-2, is ETGVTQSPTHLIKTRGQQVTLRCSSQSGHNTVSWYQQALGQGPQFIFQYYREEENGRGNFPPRFSGLQFPNYSSELNVNALELDDSALYLCASSLGQVSTGELFFGEGSRLTVL.

This clone is a singleton in its sample. The chain has TRBV27 and TRBJ2-7, with 9 nucleotides matching TRBD1. This CDR3 has 16 amino acids. With 1 base clipped from V and 2 bases from J, the junction kept 6 bases outside the gene matches. The germline gives CDR1 MNHEY, CDR2 SMNVEV (reference sequence). This CDR3 is CASSLLPGQGPYEQYF. The DNA for the CDR3 is TGTGCCAGCAGTTTATTGCCGGGACAGGGCCCCTACGAGCAGTACTTC.

The J gene is TRBJ2-7, the V gene TRBV11-3; D is perhaps TRBD2 (5 bases). The CDR3 runs 14 residues. CDR1 SGHNT and CDR2 YENEEA come from the germline V gene. V shed 4 bases and J shed 7 bases, with 17 bases lying between them. In DNA, the CDR3 is TGTGCCAGCAGCTCTAGGGTCGAGCCGGGGGAGCAGTACTTC. Translating it yields CASSSRVEPGEQYF.

This chain links TRBV18 with TRBJ2-5, with 7 bases that match TRBD1. The V gene's germline CDR1 is KGHSH and CDR2 LQKENI. The J segment lost 4 bases and the V segment lost 3 bases, leaving 5 bases of the junction unmatched. The CDR3 loop spans 14 amino acids. In nucleotides, the CDR3 is TGTGCCAGCTCACCCCAGGGACAGCTAGAGACCCAGTACTTC. Its protein is CASSPQGQLETQYF.

This clone occurred once. The chain carries TRBV25-1 and TRBJ1-6; D uncertain. The CDR3 loop spans 18 amino acids. Germline V gene sequence: CDR1 MGHDK, CDR2 SYGVNS. Trimming shortened V by 2 bases and J by 0 bases, and 14 bases separated the two germline ends. The CDR3 sequence: CASSEGRHMSSYNSPLHF. The CDR3 DNA follows: TGTGCCAGCAGTGAAGGGAGACATATGAGCTCCTATAATTCACCCCTCCACTTT.

The chain joins TRBV7-2 to TRBJ2-1; TRBD2 aligns across 8 bases. This CDR3 spans 15 amino acids. With 3 bases clipped from V and 6 bases from J, the junction kept 7 bases outside the gene matches. Germline CDR1 and CDR2: SGHTA and FQGNSA. CDR3 DNA: TGTGCCAGCAGCTTCCCGGGAGGGGTTCGCAATGAGCAGTTCTTC. Translated, it gives CASSFPGGVRNEQFF.

The V and J genes are TRBV6-2 or TRBV6-3 and TRBJ1-5; D not certain. There are 14 residues in the CDR3. In germline, CDR1 is MNHEY, CDR2 SVGEGT. Trimming stripped 6 bases from V and 1 base from J, with 10 bases between. CDR3 residues: CASSPLTSNQPQHF. The CDR3 DNA reads TGTGCCAGCAGCCCACTCACGAGCAATCAGCCCCAGCATTTT.

This clone was detected only once. This rearrangement joins TRBV7-6 to TRBJ2-3, with 13 positions matching TRBD2. Germline V gene sequence: CDR1 SGHVS, CDR2 FNYEAQ. This CDR3 is 17 amino acids long. J lost 6 bases, V lost 0 bases, and 6 bases had no gene match. CDR3 sequence: CASSLARTSGSGDTQYF. In DNA form, the CDR3 reads TGTGCCAGCAGCTTAGCCAGGACTAGCGGGAGCGGGGATACGCAGTATTTT.

The V gene is TRBV7-8, the J gene TRBJ2-3; 7 bases agree with TRBD2. J lost 5 bases, V lost 7 bases, and 9 bases had no gene match. This CDR3 has 14 amino acids. Germline values: CDR1 SGHVS, CDR2 FQNEAQ. Written as DNA, the CDR3 is TGTGCCAGCACCATGGGGAGGGAATTAGATACGCAGTATTTT. Protein product: CASTMGRELDTQYF.

This clone appeared once. The rearrangement links TRBV10-3 to TRBJ2-5, with 8 nucleotides matching TRBD2. The V and J ends lost 0 bases and 1 base, in that order; junction bases with no gene match: 1. The CDR3 has 15 amino acids. From germline, CDR1 is ENHRY and CDR2 SYGVKD. The CDR3 sequence: CAISESSGAQETQYF. CDR3 DNA sequence: TGTGCCATCAGTGAGTCTAGCGGGGCCCAAGAGACCCAGTACTTC.

This rearrangement joins TRBV3-1 (or the pseudogene TRBV3-2) to TRBJ2-7; 8 positions match TRBD2. Germline-derived CDR1 and CDR2 are LGHDT and YNNKEL (reference sequence). The CDR3 has 16 amino acids. J was trimmed by 2 bases and V by 0 bases; bases with no gene match: 6. The CDR3 nucleotides read TGTGCCAGCAGCCAAGAGGGGGCGGGGGGCACCTACGAGCAGTACTTC. Translated, it gives CASSQEGAGGTYEQYF.

Here the CDR3 reads CASSPLAGGTGELFF. CDR3 nucleotide sequence: TGTGCCAGCAGCCCCCTAGCGGGGGGGACCGGGGAGCTGTTTTTT. The chain joins TRBV5-6 to TRBJ2-2; 12 bases fit TRBD2. The CDR3 runs 15 residues. The trim removed 4 bases at V and 5 bases at J, leaving 3 bases unmatched. Germline CDR1 SGHDT, CDR2 YYEEEE.

V is TRBV3-1 (or the pseudogene TRBV3-2) and J is TRBJ1-2; TRBD1 matches 8 bases. The CDR3 runs to 15 residues. Germline loops: CDR1 LGHDT, CDR2 YNNKEL (reference sequence). The J segment lost 7 bases and the V segment lost 3 bases, leaving 10 bases of the junction unmatched. CDR3 loop: CASSQGPGTGFGYTF. In DNA form, the CDR3 reads TGTGCCAGCAGCCAGGGCCCGGGGACAGGCTTTGGCTACACCTTC.

The V gene is TRBV7-9, the J gene TRBJ1-3; 8 nucleotides agree with TRBD1. Per germline, CDR1 SEHNR and CDR2 FQNEAQ (reference sequence). CDR3 length equals 16 residues. V lost 1 base, J lost 4 bases, and 6 bases stayed unmatched. As DNA, the CDR3 is TGTGCCAGCAGCTTAGAAGCCAGGGGGCGAGGAAACACCATATATTTT. This codes for CASSLEARGRGNTIYF.

This clone was seen once. J is TRBJ2-3 and V is TRBV4-1; the match to TRBD1 covers 11 bases. The CDR3 sequence is 16 residues long. The germline V gene has CDR1 MGHRA and CDR2 YSYEKL. V lost 5 bases to trimming and J lost 3 bases; unmatched junction nucleotides: 7. In DNA form, the CDR3 reads TGCGCCAGCAGCAAACGGACAGGGGGCGCGACAGATACGCAGTATTTT. The encoded protein is CASSKRTGGATDTQYF.

The J gene is TRBJ2-7, the V gene TRBV19; possibly TRBD2 for D (6 bases). CDR1 and CDR2 from the germline V gene are LNHDA and SQIVND (reference sequence). The CDR3 is made up of 12 amino acids. V lost 4 bases and J lost 7, with 11 bases in between. CDR3 region: CASSNGGGEQYF. Written as DNA, the CDR3 is TGTGCCAGTAGTAATGGCGGAGGGGAGCAGTACTTC.

The chain employs TRBV21-1 and TRBJ2-7; the table's D call TRBD1 went unverified against the DNA. TRBV21-1 is deemed a pseudogene. The CDR3 extends over 14 amino acids. The CDR3 coding sequence is TGTGCCAGCAGCGCGCGAAACAGGGGCTACGAGCAGTACTTC. Its protein is CASSARNRGYEQYF.

This clone showed up just a few times. The chain joins TRBV29-1 to TRBJ2-3; 10 nucleotides match TRBD1. V lost 6 bases, J lost 2 bases, and 8 bases stayed unmatched. The germline CDR1 and CDR2 sequences are SQVTM and ANQGSEA. The CDR3 covers 15 residues. CDR3 residues: CSVAGTGVNTDTQYF. CDR3 bases: TGCAGCGTGGCCGGGACAGGGGTTAACACAGATACGCAGTATTTT.

The chain combines TRBV29-1 with TRBJ2-2; 9 nucleotides match TRBD1. Trimming cost V 4 bases and J 4 bases; bases outside gene matches: 4. The CDR3 is made up of 14 amino acids. CDR1 and CDR2 from the germline V gene are SQVTM and ANQGSEA. The CDR3 nucleotides read TGCAGCGTTGTACAGGGGGCTGCCACCGGGGAGCTGTTTTTT. Translating it yields CSVVQGAATGELFF.

The CDR3 DNA reads TGTGCCAGCAGCGAGGGGGCTAGCGGGGAAGGCTACGAGCAGTACTTC. It specifies CASSEGASGEGYEQYF. The chain links TRBV9 to TRBJ2-7; the match to TRBD2 covers 9 bases. This CDR3 has 16 residues. Germline CDR1 SGDLS, CDR2 YYNGEE. The J segment lost 3 bases and the V segment lost 3 bases, leaving 10 bases of the junction unmatched.

The chain is built from TRBV15 and TRBJ1-2; possible D gene TRBD1, 6 bases. The V end was cut by 5 bases, the J end by 7 bases, with 20 bases between. Per germline, CDR1 LNHNV and CDR2 YYDKDF (reference sequence). This CDR3 spans 15 amino acids. CDR3 region: CATSARGGDIGGYTF. DNA for the CDR3: TGTGCCACCAGCGCCAGGGGAGGGGATATAGGTGGCTACACCTTC.

V usage is TRBV12-5 and J usage is TRBJ2-3; D remains ambiguous. With 7 bases removed from V and 2 bases from J, the gap between germline ends came to 19 bases. Germline V gives CDR1 LGHNT, CDR2 FRNRAP. There are 16 residues in the CDR3. The CDR3: CASADSTFLSTDTQYF. The CDR3 DNA reads TGTGCTAGTGCCGACTCCACTTTCTTATCCACAGATACGCAGTATTTT.

V and J are TRBV4-3 and TRBJ2-7, with a possible D match to TRBD1 (5 bases). This CDR3 has 14 amino acids. Germline V gene lookup returns CDR1 LGHNA and CDR2 YSLEER. Trimming pared 1 base from V and 2 bases from J, leaving 9 bases between. In nucleotides, the CDR3 is TGCGCCAGCAGCCAAGGGGTAGGGGCCTACGAGCAGTACTTC. It translates to CASSQGVGAYEQYF.

This clone was recorded once. This chain joins TRBV7-8 and TRBJ2-7; D perhaps matches TRBD2 (6 bases). This CDR3 has 15 residues. Germline loops: CDR1 SGHVS, CDR2 FQNEAQ. Trimming stripped 5 bases from V and 0 bases from J, with 14 bases between. In DNA, the CDR3 is TGTGCCAGCAGCACTCGTGCGGGAAGCTCCTACGAGCAGTACTTC. Protein sequence: CASSTRAGSSYEQYF.